This record looks at one T cell receptor (beta chain) sequence and its context. The record originates from a study of blood T cell repertoires in COVID-19. Across the study: Acute and convalescent COVID-19 specimens originated in the United States, Italy and Spain. Nucleic acid was either cDNA or gDNA, and it came from T cells, B-cell-depleted T cells, or PBMCs.

Source study methods: Scientists estimated how many nucleated cells there were by amplifying reference gene primers. Profiled with immunoSEQ multiplex PCR; TCRdb holds only in-frame clones, not every one. V, J and clone size are taken as reported in that table, and D and trimming were inferred from the DNA itself. The sample lists about 100,000 clones; about nine tenths were seen once. This TCR was recovered from a man aged 65 to 79 with acute or convalescent COVID-19. The sequenced material came from peripheral blood.

The CDR3 nucleotides are TGCGCCAGCAGCCAAGATGGGGCAGGGCCAGAGACCCAGTACTTC. It specifies CASSQDGAGPETQYF. The rearrangement joins TRBV4-1 to TRBJ2-5; possible D gene TRBD1, 5 bases. CDR1 MGHRA and CDR2 YSYEKL come from the germline V gene. The CDR3 spans 15 residues. Trimming shortened V by 0 bases and J by 4 bases, and 12 bases separated the two germline ends.